Here is one T cell receptor beta chain with its context. Its antigen is not known. The source of the sample is a study of CD8 T cells in Susac syndrome. Study results and caveats: TCR sequencing and HLA analysis covered a relatively small number of individuals.

An input of about 0.5 to 1 ug of RNA was subjected to reverse transcription using random hexamers. The method of amplification for TCR beta CDR3 was immunoSEQ multiplex PCR, covering 54 Vbeta and 13 Jbeta. MiXCR was run by TCRdb on the immunoSEQ multiplex PCR reads, yielding one entry per CDR3 protein. The top ten hold about 0.1% of the sample, which has under 200,000 distinct CDR3 sequences, 85% to 95% seen once. The authors sequenced TCR beta from blood CD8+ and CD4+ T cells. CD8+ and CD4+ T cells were negatively isolated; TEMRA cells were FACS-enriched. The CDR3 totals 13 residues. The germline gives CDR1 LGHDT, CDR2 YNNKEL (reference sequence). V was pared by 6 bases and J by 4 bases, with 12 bases between.

This chain links TRBV3-1 with TRBJ1-1; the D gene is possibly TRBD1 (6 bases). The sequenced sample consisted of CD4+ T cells from PBMCs. The TCR comes from a human donor in good health. For the CDR3, the DNA is TGTGCCAGCAGTCAGCAGGGGTCCACTGAAGCTTTCTTT. It encodes CASSQQGSTEAFF.